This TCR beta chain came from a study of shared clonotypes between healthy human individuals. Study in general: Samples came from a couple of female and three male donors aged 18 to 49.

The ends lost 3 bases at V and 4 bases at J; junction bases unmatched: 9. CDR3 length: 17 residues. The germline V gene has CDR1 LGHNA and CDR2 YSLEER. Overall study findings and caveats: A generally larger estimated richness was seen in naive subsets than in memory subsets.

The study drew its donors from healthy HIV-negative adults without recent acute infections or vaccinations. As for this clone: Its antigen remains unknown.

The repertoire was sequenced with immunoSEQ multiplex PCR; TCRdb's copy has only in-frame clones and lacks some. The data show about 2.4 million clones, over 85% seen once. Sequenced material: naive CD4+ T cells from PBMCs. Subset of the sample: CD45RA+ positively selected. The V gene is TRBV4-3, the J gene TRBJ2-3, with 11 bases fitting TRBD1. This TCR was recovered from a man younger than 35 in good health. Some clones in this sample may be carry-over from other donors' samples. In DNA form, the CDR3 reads TGCGCCAGCAGCCAGAGAAAAGGACAGGGGGCCTCAGATACGCAGTATTTT. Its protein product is CASSQRKGQGASDTQYF.